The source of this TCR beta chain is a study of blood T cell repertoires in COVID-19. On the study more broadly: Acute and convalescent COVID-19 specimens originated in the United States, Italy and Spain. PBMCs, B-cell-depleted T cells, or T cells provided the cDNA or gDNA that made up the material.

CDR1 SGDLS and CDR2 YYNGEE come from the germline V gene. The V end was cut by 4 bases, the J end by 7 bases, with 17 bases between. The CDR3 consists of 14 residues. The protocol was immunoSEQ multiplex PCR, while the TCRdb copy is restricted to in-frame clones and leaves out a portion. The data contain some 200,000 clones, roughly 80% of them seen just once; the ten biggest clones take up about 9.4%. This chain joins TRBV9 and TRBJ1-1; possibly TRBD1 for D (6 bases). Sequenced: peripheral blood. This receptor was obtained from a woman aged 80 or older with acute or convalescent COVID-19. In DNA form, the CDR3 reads TGTGCCAGCAGCCCCACAGGGTCGAACGGTGAAGCTTTCTTT. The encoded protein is CASSPTGSNGEAFF.